A single sample is the source of the 27 T cell receptor beta chains below, sequenced in a study of blood T cell repertoires in COVID-19. Libraries were prepared by immunoSEQ multiplex PCR; TCRdb keeps only in-frame clonotypes and omits some of them. In the table there are 130,000 or so clones, approximately 79% of which are singletons. The source material was PBMCs or T cells enriched from blood (not recorded which). These receptors were collected from a man aged 35-49 years with acute COVID-19.

The V and J genes are TRBV29-1 and TRBJ2-3, with a possible D match to TRBD2 (5 bases). This CDR3 contains 17 residues. Trimming cost V 0 bases and J 0 bases, with 16 bases left between them. Looked up from germline, CDR1 is SQVTM and CDR2 is ANQGSEA. The DNA of the CDR3 is TGCAGCGTTGAAGATCCCACCGCAGCGGCTAGCACAGATACGCAGTATTTT. This sequence encodes CSVEDPTAAASTDTQYF.

The J gene is TRBJ1-2, the V gene TRBV7-9; D is unclear. With 5 bases removed from V and 4 bases from J, the gap between germline ends came to 17 bases. The CDR3 contains 15 residues. Germline V lookup: CDR1 SEHNR, CDR2 FQNEAQ (reference sequence). The CDR3 nucleotides read TGTGCCAGCAGCCCTGGAGAGGGCTTAGGCTATGGCTACACCTTC. This encodes CASSPGEGLGYGYTF. The full variable domain, completed using reference TRBV7-9 and TRBJ1-2, is DTGVSQNPRHKITKRGQNVTFRCDPISEHNRLYWYRQTLGQGPEFLTYFQNEAQLEKSRLLSDRFSAERPKGSFSTLEIQRTEQGDSAMYLCASSPGEGLGYGYTFGSGTRLTVV.

This clone was observed a single time. V usage is TRBV24-1 and J usage is TRBJ1-1, with D unclear. Trimming stripped 0 bases from V and 6 bases from J, with 7 bases between. CDR3 length: 13 residues. Germline loops: CDR1 KGHDR, CDR2 SFDVKD. The CDR3 nucleotides read TGTGCCACCAGTGATTTGGGTAGTGCTGAAGCTTTCTTT. Encoded protein: CATSDLGSAEAFF.

Written as DNA, the CDR3 is TGCAGCGTTTGGACAGGGTGGGTGGATCAGCCCCAGCATTTT. Its translation: CSVWTGWVDQPQHF. The rearrangement joins TRBV29-1 to TRBJ1-5; TRBD1 matches 8 bases. Losses at the gene ends were 5 bases for V and 5 bases for J; bases not matched to a gene: 8. The CDR3 has 14 residues. Germline V lookup: CDR1 SQVTM, CDR2 ANQGSEA.

The CDR3 region has the DNA TGTGCCTGGGGACAGGGCAATTCACCCCTCCACTTT. Residues: CAWGQGNSPLHF. The chain joins TRBV30 to TRBJ1-6, with 8 bases matching TRBD1. The CDR3 loop spans 12 amino acids. Germline CDR1 reads GTSNPN; CDR2 reads SVGIG (reference sequence). V lost 5 bases and J lost 7; bases outside the gene matches: 1.

The chain links TRBV6-5 to TRBJ2-2; 11 bases are shared with TRBD2. V dropped 4 bases and J dropped 5; count of bases not matched to a gene: 3. The CDR3 has 15 amino acids. CDR1 is MNHEY and CDR2 is SVGAGI in the germline V gene. The CDR3 bases are TGTGCCAGCAGTTCGGGACTAGCGGTGACCGGGGAGCTGTTTTTT. It encodes CASSSGLAVTGELFF.

The J gene is TRBJ2-7, the V gene TRBV7-9; perhaps TRBD2 as D (6 bases). V was clipped by 1 base and J by 2 bases, with 12 bases between them. Germline V gene sequence: CDR1 SEHNR, CDR2 FQNEAQ (reference sequence). This CDR3 is built from 15 residues. CDR3 loop: CASSLDGGITYEQYF. The DNA for the CDR3 is TGTGCCAGCAGCTTAGATGGCGGGATTACCTACGAGCAGTACTTC.

The J gene is TRBJ1-3, the V gene TRBV18; TRBD1 might be the D (5 bases). The CDR3 totals 16 residues. Trimming took off 4 bases at V and 0 bases at J, with 13 bases between the two ends. CDR1 and CDR2 from the germline V gene are KGHSH and LQKENI. CDR3 amino acids: CASSQGVGGSGNTIYF. CDR3 nucleotide sequence: TGTGCCAGCTCACAGGGCGTCGGGGGCTCTGGAAACACCATATATTTT.

This chain joins TRBV6-1 and TRBJ2-2; D might be TRBD2 (6 bases). Per germline, CDR1 MNHNS and CDR2 SASEGT. The CDR3 has 15 amino acids. Trimming removed 2 bases at V and 3 bases at J, with 10 bases between. This CDR3 reads CASSEIQRDTGELFF. The DNA for the CDR3 is TGTGCCAGCAGTGAAATTCAGCGGGACACCGGGGAGCTGTTTTTT.

CDR3 DNA sequence: TGTGCCAGCAGCTTACTAACTAGCACAGATACGCAGTATTTT. It specifies CASSLLTSTDTQYF. This chain connects TRBV7-8 to TRBJ2-3; D remains unclear. Per the germline V gene, CDR1 is SGHVS and CDR2 is FQNEAQ. This CDR3 region has 14 residues. V was shortened by 2 bases and J by 0 bases, with 6 bases between the two germline ends.

This chain connects TRBV7-9 to TRBJ2-7; D is perhaps TRBD2 (6 bases). The CDR3 length is 13 residues. The V gene lost 8 bases and the J gene lost 1 base, with 12 bases spanning the gap. The germline V gene has CDR1 SEHNR and CDR2 FQNEAQ (reference sequence). CDR3 nucleotide sequence: TGTGCCAGCGGGTCGCGGGATTCCTACGAGCAGTACTTC. Its protein is CASGSRDSYEQYF.

The chain is built from TRBV6-5 and TRBJ2-7, with TRBD2 matching over 7 bases. J gave up 6 bases and V 3 bases, and 5 bases lay outside the gene matches. The CDR3 runs 13 residues. Germline values: CDR1 MNHEY, CDR2 SVGAGI. CDR3 loop: CASSYPGGSEQYF. CDR3 coding DNA: TGTGCCAGCAGTTATCCCGGGGGGAGCGAGCAGTACTTC.

The rearrangement links TRBV7-9 to TRBJ2-1; tentatively, D is TRBD2 (5 bases). This CDR3 spans 14 amino acids. The ends were cut back, 5 bases at V and 5 bases at J, with 13 bases in the middle. Looked up from germline, CDR1 is SEHNR and CDR2 is FQNEAQ (reference sequence). The CDR3 sequence: CASSPAGVDNEQFF. The CDR3 bases are TGTGCCAGCAGCCCGGCCGGGGTAGACAATGAGCAGTTCTTC.

The chain couples TRBV5-1 to TRBJ1-5, with D hard to call. Germline-derived CDR1 and CDR2 are SGHRS and YFSETQ. CDR3 length: 15 amino acids. The V end lost 0 bases, the J end lost 1 base, and 8 bases lay between the germline ends. Written as DNA, the CDR3 is TGCGCCAGCAGCTTGGACGGGATAAGCAATCAGCCCCAGCATTTT. The encoded protein is CASSLDGISNQPQHF.

J is TRBJ1-4 and V is TRBV7-9; 9 bases are shared with TRBD1. CDR1 is SEHNR, CDR2 FQNEAQ, per germline (reference sequence). CDR3 length: 14 residues. The trim removed 5 bases at V and 7 bases at J, leaving 5 bases unmatched. The CDR3 is CASSPGQGSEKLFF. DNA for the CDR3: TGTGCCAGCAGCCCGGGACAGGGCTCTGAAAAACTGTTTTTT.

The chain carries TRBV19 and TRBJ1-1; 7 bases match TRBD1. V gave up 4 bases and J gave up 0 bases; unmatched junction bases: 5. This CDR3 spans 15 amino acids. The germline V gene has CDR1 LNHDA and CDR2 SQIVND (reference sequence). The CDR3, as DNA: TGTGCCAGTAGTAGGGCGACAGGGATGAACACTGAAGCTTTCTTT. This codes for CASSRATGMNTEAFF.

The chain is built from TRBV9 and TRBJ2-3; a possible D gene is TRBD2 (6 bases). Germline CDR1 and CDR2: SGDLS and YYNGEE. The CDR3 contains 14 residues. V lost 3 bases to trimming and J lost 10 bases, with 18 bases between them. DNA of the CDR3: TGTGCCAGCAGCGGCTGGGGAGGTACCGGGGCGCAGTATTTT. The encoded protein is CASSGWGGTGAQYF.

The chain joins TRBV7-2 to TRBJ2-7, with D perhaps TRBD2 (5 bases). CDR3 length: 14 amino acids. Germline CDR1 SGHTA, CDR2 FQGNSA. V lost 1 base and J 3 bases, leaving 10 bases between the germline ends. The CDR3 reads CASSLGGSLYEQYF. DNA of the CDR3: TGTGCCAGCAGCTTAGGTGGGAGTCTCTACGAGCAGTACTTC. The variable domain in full, with the rest retrieved from reference TRBV7-2 and TRBJ2-7, is GAGVSQSPSNKVTEKGKDVELRCDPISGHTALYWYRQSLGQGLEFLIYFQGNSAPDKSGLPSDRFSAERTGGSVSTLTIQRTQQEDSAVYLCASSLGGSLYEQYFGPGTRLTVT.

This clone has just one count. V gene TRBV5-1 combines with J gene TRBJ1-6; 9 bases are a match to TRBD1. The CDR3 has 13 amino acids. Germline lookup yields CDR1 SGHRS and CDR2 YFSETQ. Trimming cost V 4 bases and J 10 bases; bases outside gene matches: 3. CDR3 in DNA: TGCGCCAGCAGCGCCGGACAGGGGTCACCCCTCCACTTT. Translating it yields CASSAGQGSPLHF.

The chain couples TRBV3-1 (or the pseudogene TRBV3-2) to TRBJ2-7, with D perhaps matching TRBD2 (5 bases). Germline CDR1 is LGHDT and CDR2 is YNNKEL (reference sequence). Trimming shortened V by 6 bases and J by 2 bases, and 8 bases separated the two germline ends. The length of the CDR3 is 12 residues. The CDR3 reads CASSSRAYEQYF. The DNA of the CDR3 is TGTGCCAGCAGTTCGAGGGCCTACGAGCAGTACTTC.

This clone occurred a few times. Other nucleotide sequences from this sample produce the same CDR3. The chain links TRBV5-1 to TRBJ1-2; 7 bases are shared with TRBD1. The V segment lost 2 bases and the J segment 4 bases; nucleotides outside the gene matches: 5. The CDR3 has 14 residues. Germline V lookup: CDR1 SGHRS, CDR2 YFSETQ. The CDR3 protein is CASSFRDRSYGYTF. CDR3 sequence (DNA): TGCGCCAGCAGCTTCCGGGACAGAAGCTATGGCTACACCTTC. Full variable domain (missing parts from reference TRBV5-1 and TRBJ1-2): KAGVTQTPRYLIKTRGQQVTLSCSPISGHRSVSWYQQTPGQGLQFLFEYFSETQRNKGNFPGRFSGRQFSNSRSEMNVSTLELGDSALYLCASSFRDRSYGYTFGSGTRLTVV.

The J gene is TRBJ1-6, the V gene TRBV3-1 (or the pseudogene TRBV3-2); 7 bases agree with TRBD1. Looked up from germline, CDR1 is LGHDT and CDR2 is YNNKEL (reference sequence). This CDR3 has 15 amino acids. Trimming took 4 bases from V and 4 from J; bases not matched to a gene: 4. CDR3 sequence: CASSPRQGYNSPLHF. CDR3 bases: TGTGCCAGCAGCCCGAGACAGGGTTATAATTCACCCCTCCACTTT.

J is TRBJ2-7 and V is TRBV6-4, with 9 positions matching TRBD1. The CDR3 has 18 residues. The V gene's germline CDR1 is MRHNA and CDR2 SNTAGT. Trimming at V came to 9 bases and at J to 7 bases, leaving 25 bases not matched to a gene. CDR3 coding DNA: TGTGCCAGTTTTCTTCTGGGAGCTGGGACAGGGTCCCGGGGGGAGCAGTACTTC. Its protein is CASFLLGAGTGSRGEQYF.

V usage is TRBV28 and J usage is TRBJ1-5, with unresolved D. The CDR3 has 12 residues. CDR1 and CDR2 (germline): MDHEN, SYDVKM. The germline V and J ends were trimmed by 5 bases and 6 bases, with 8 bases remaining between them. The CDR3 protein is CASSPTGQPQHF. In DNA form, the CDR3 reads TGTGCCAGCAGTCCGACGGGTCAGCCCCAGCATTTT. Drawing the rest from reference TRBV28 and TRBJ1-5, the complete variable domain is DVKVTQSSRYLVKRTGEKVFLECVQDMDHENMFWYRQDPGLGLRLIYFSYDVKMKEKGDIPEGYSVSREKKERFSLILESASTNQTSMYLCASSPTGQPQHFGDGTRLSIL.

V gene TRBV5-1 combines with J gene TRBJ2-2, with TRBD1 as a possible D gene (5 bases). The length of the CDR3 is 16 residues. CDR1 and CDR2 from the germline V gene are SGHRS and YFSETQ. V dropped 3 bases and J dropped 2 bases, with 14 bases sitting between them. The CDR3 protein is CASSSTSGFNTGELFF. In nucleotides, the CDR3 is TGCGCCAGCAGCTCGACGTCAGGGTTCAACACCGGGGAGCTGTTTTTT.

The chain employs TRBV6-5 and TRBJ2-7, with 8 bases aligning to TRBD2. CDR3 length: 15 residues. Trimming cost V 7 bases and J 2 bases; bases outside gene matches: 10. CDR1 and CDR2 (germline): MNHEY, SVGAGI. The CDR3: CASTPGVAGTYEQYF. In DNA, the CDR3 is TGTGCCAGCACCCCCGGCGTAGCGGGGACCTACGAGCAGTACTTC.

This chain joins TRBV29-1 and TRBJ2-7; possibly TRBD1 for D (6 bases). This CDR3 is 11 amino acids long. Germline CDR1 is SQVTM and CDR2 is ANQGSEA. V was cut by 6 bases and J by 2 bases, with 8 bases left in between. This CDR3 reads CSVRTAYEQYF. In nucleotides, the CDR3 is TGCAGCGTCCGGACAGCCTACGAGCAGTACTTC.